Shown below are 16 T cell receptor beta chains from a single sample sequenced in a study of T cells after yellow fever vaccination. TCRdb itself ran the 5' RACE reads through MiXCR, one entry per CDR3 protein. This table holds around 350,000 distinct CDR3 sequences, approximately 10% found once. Material: PBMCs, obtained on the day of the first yellow fever vaccination. The source is a man younger than 35 who received the YFV17D yellow fever vaccine.

The V call is TRBV24-1, the J call TRBJ2-3; 10 bases align to TRBD1. The germline gives CDR1 KGHDR, CDR2 SFDVKD. This CDR3 has 18 residues. V lost 5 bases to trimming and J lost 3 bases; unmatched junction nucleotides: 13. The DNA of the CDR3 is TGTGCCACCAGTGCCCTTTTCGGGGGGGACAGGGGAACAGATACGCAGTATTTT. Protein: CATSALFGGDRGTDTQYF.

This clonotype was seen more than once but under ten times. J is TRBJ1-2 and V is TRBV30; D gene ambiguous. This CDR3 has 12 residues. Deletions cut 2 bases from V and 8 bases from J, with 12 bases between. Per germline, CDR1 GTSNPN and CDR2 SVGIG (reference sequence). CDR3 nucleotides: TGTGCCTGGAGTATGCCCTTTCGGGGCTACACCTTC. Amino acid sequence: CAWSMPFRGYTF.

This clonotype was found many times. The rearrangement uses TRBV29-1 and TRBJ2-4, with D hard to call. CDR1 and CDR2 from the germline V gene are SQVTM and ANQGSEA. Trimming removed 0 bases at V and 7 bases at J, with 10 bases between. There are 13 residues in the CDR3. The CDR3 reads CSVEDEAPNIQYF. CDR3 in DNA: TGCAGCGTTGAAGATGAAGCGCCCAACATTCAGTACTTC.

The chain employs TRBV18 and TRBJ2-2, with D possibly TRBD2 on 5 matching bases. CDR3 length: 15 amino acids. Deletions cut 0 bases from V and 11 bases from J, with 16 bases between. Per germline, CDR1 KGHSH and CDR2 LQKENI. The CDR3 loop is CASSPPGHGAGELFF. CDR3 coding DNA: TGTGCCAGCTCACCACCAGGGCATGGCGCGGGTGAGCTGTTTTTT.

In this sample, this clonotype turned up many times. V gene TRBV5-1 combines with J gene TRBJ1-3; perhaps TRBD1 as D (5 bases). This CDR3 region has 15 residues. Trimming pared 0 bases from V and 3 bases from J, leaving 10 bases between. The germline CDR1 and CDR2 sequences are SGHRS and YFSETQ. In DNA form, the CDR3 reads TGCGCCAGCAGCTTGGCCGCGGGGCATGGAAACACCATATATTTT. Translating gives CASSLAAGHGNTIYF.

This clonotype was seen ten or more times. The chain joins TRBV29-1 to TRBJ1-1, with TRBD1 matching over 9 bases. With V trimmed by 6 bases and J by 1 base, 3 bases remained unmatched. Germline V gene sequence: CDR1 SQVTM, CDR2 ANQGSEA. The CDR3 is 13 amino acids. The CDR3 coding sequence is TGCAGCGTAGGACAGGGGAGGAACACTGAAGCTTTCTTT. This gives the protein CSVGQGRNTEAFF.

This chain joins TRBV10-2 and TRBJ2-6; 9 nucleotides align to TRBD2. Germline V gives CDR1 WSHSY, CDR2 SAAADI. With 4 bases clipped from V and 5 bases from J, the junction kept 12 bases outside the gene matches. The CDR3 runs to 18 residues. DNA for the CDR3: TGCGCCAGCAGTGGCCCAGAGCGGGGGGATCTCTGGGCCAACGTCCTGACTTTC. Encoded protein: CASSGPERGDLWANVLTF.

This rearrangement joins TRBV12-3 or TRBV12-4 to TRBJ2-5, with TRBD2 identical over 11 bases. The CDR3 sequence is 15 residues long. Germline trimming cut 6 bases from V and 4 bases from J; bases unmatched to any gene: 7. The CDR3 sequence: CASSMTSGDVETQYF. Here the CDR3 DNA reads TGTGCCAGCAGCATGACTAGCGGGGATGTAGAGACCCAGTACTTC.

This clonotype was detected a few times. The V and J genes are TRBV6-5 and TRBJ1-1; D not certain. V gave up 4 bases and J gave up 1 base, with 10 bases separating them. The CDR3 is 14 amino acids. Per the germline V gene, CDR1 is MNHEY and CDR2 is SVGAGI. The DNA for the CDR3 is TGTGCCAGCAGTTCGATAGGGAGGAACACTGAAGCTTTCTTT. It is translated as CASSSIGRNTEAFF.

V is TRBV4-1 and J is TRBJ1-1, with D maybe TRBD1 (6 bases). V dropped 4 bases and J dropped 0 bases, with 12 bases sitting between them. The CDR3 totals 15 residues. CDR1 and CDR2 from the germline V gene are MGHRA and YSYEKL. CDR3 residues: CASSLGQLMNTEAFF. As DNA, the CDR3 is TGCGCCAGCAGCCTCGGACAGCTGATGAACACTGAAGCTTTCTTT.

The chain couples TRBV7-2 to TRBJ2-2, with D perhaps matching TRBD1 or TRBD2 (5 bases each). Per the germline V gene, CDR1 is SGHTA and CDR2 is FQGNSA. V dropped 4 bases and J dropped 4 bases, with 10 bases sitting between them. The CDR3 runs to 14 residues. DNA of the CDR3: TGTGCCAGCAGCTGGGACCGGTTCACCGGGGAGCTGTTTTTT. Translated, it gives CASSWDRFTGELFF.

There are a few counts of this clonotype. The V and J genes are TRBV3-1 and TRBJ1-1; D call uncertain. The CDR3 is made up of 14 amino acids. Deletions cut 1 base from V and 1 base from J, with 7 bases between. Per germline, CDR1 LGHDT and CDR2 YNNKEL (reference sequence). The CDR3 sequence: CASSQVTGNTEAFF. The CDR3 DNA reads as TGTGCCAGCAGCCAAGTGACGGGGAACACTGAAGCTTTCTTT.

The chain uses TRBV20-1 and TRBJ1-5; D ambiguous. V was clipped by 6 bases and J by 6 bases, with 12 bases between them. Germline loops: CDR1 DFQATT, CDR2 SNEGSKA (reference sequence). The CDR3 totals 12 residues. This chain's CDR3 is CSARSAGQPQHF. As DNA, the CDR3 is TGCAGTGCCCGATCGGCGGGTCAGCCCCAGCATTTT.

This clonotype turned up a few times. V is TRBV18 and J is TRBJ2-5, with 8 bases identical to TRBD2. V shed 1 base and J 3 bases; nucleotides not matched to a gene: 4. The length of the CDR3 is 15 residues. Germline lookup yields CDR1 KGHSH and CDR2 LQKENI. Here the CDR3 DNA reads TGTGCCAGCTCACCACTGTATAGCGGGGAAGAGACCCAGTACTTC. It translates to CASSPLYSGEETQYF.

The gene calls are TRBV18 and TRBJ2-7; TRBD1 or TRBD2 may be the D gene (6 bases each). CDR1 and CDR2 from the germline V gene are KGHSH and LQKENI. The CDR3 contains 13 residues. Trimming pared 3 bases from V and 5 bases from J, leaving 11 bases between. The CDR3 loop is CASSPRDNDEQYF. DNA for the CDR3: TGTGCCAGCTCACCGCGGGACAACGACGAGCAGTACTTC.

The chain has TRBV7-2 and TRBJ1-1; the D is unclear. V lost 4 bases and J 3 bases, leaving 12 bases between the germline ends. From germline, CDR1 is SGHTA and CDR2 FQGNSA. This CDR3 has 14 residues. The CDR3 DNA follows: TGTGCCAGCAGCTCGCCAGGCGGTTACACTGAAGCTTTCTTT. Its translation: CASSSPGGYTEAFF.